The entry that follows covers one TCR beta chain sequence. The antigen it binds to is not known. TCRdb shows the sequencer as NextSeq 550. The Human TCR Profiling Kit (MiLaboratory) was used to prepare UMI-labeled 5' RACE TRB cDNA libraries. The full amount of extracted RNA was used for cDNA synthesis, and the full amount of resulting cDNA was used for PCR amplification. Libraries were prepared in parallel with an identical number of PCR cycles. The paper's data handling went like this. About 49,000 +/- 11,000 unique UMI-labeled TRB cDNA molecules per library were extracted with MIGEC and MiXCR, with at least two reads per UMI required. Each library averaged roughly 40,000 +/- 10,000 functional in-frame TRB CDR3 nucleotide clonotypes without stop codons. After downsampling to 5000 UMI-labeled TRB molecules per sample, diversity metrics such as normalized Shannon-Wiener and Chao1 were calculated in VDJtools. VDJtools was used to calculate clonotype-size-weighted physicochemical properties of the central five CDR3 residues, namely interaction energy, strength, volume and Kidera factor 4. Each CDR3 protein sequence appears as one entry after TCRdb reprocessed the reads, and no DNA is included. None of the V and J calls come from the authors' own analysis; TCRdb made them. This sample's table lists tens of thousands of distinct CDR3 sequences. Together, the top ten hold 20% of the sample.

This record comes from a study of CXCR3-negative and CXCR3-positive naive CD8 T cells (dated by TCRdb to about 2019). In terms of the full investigation: In total, around 140 million TRB reads were obtained, corresponding to roughly 1.5 +/- 0.3 million reads per library. The diversity and physicochemical repertoire analyses included some 11 donors pooled from two independent experiments. Naive subsets from 5 or 6 donors and memory cells from 3 donors were included in the TRBV-TRBJ cluster analysis.

The germline V gene yields SQVTM for CDR1 and ANQGSEA for CDR2. Measured from the cysteine to the phenylalanine, the CDR3 is 11 residues long. The coding DNA is unavailable. For every CD8+ T cell subset, 300,000 cells were flow-sorted straight into RLT lysis buffer, and each subset was sorted in triplicate. Peripheral blood mononuclear cells were isolated from buffy coats by standard density gradient centrifugation. Total RNA was extracted from sorted cells with an RNeasy Mini Kit. What the study reported, not specific to this receptor: Both naive subsets had comparably high repertoire diversity, while memory CD8+ T cells had much lower repertoire diversity. Because surface CD5, which is linked to self-reactivity in mice, was comparable between the naive subsets, TCR interaction strength was also inferred from TRB CDR3 physicochemical properties. TRBV-TRBJ usage was similar between naive CXCR3-negative and CXCR3-positive cells from the same donor, while memory cells showed distinct patterns. Freshly isolated PBMCs were used for most assays because CXCR3 expression partially decreased after cryopreservation.

The rearranged segments are TRBV29-1 and TRBJ2-3. The source is a human donor in good health. Some clones in this sample may be carry-over from other donors' samples. Sequencing used memory CD8+ T cells from blood. This sample's cell subset or site label indicates: conventional CD8+ memory T cells (TMEM), sorted as controls. The CDR3 is CSVEDLYTQYF.